This T cell receptor (beta chain) was profiled in a study of cytomegalovirus exposure and HLA in healthy donors. The germline CDR1 and CDR2 sequences are MNHEY and SVGAGI. The CDR3 length is 15 residues. Trimming removed 2 bases from V and 2 bases from J, with 11 bases in between. The PCR ran on 60 Vbeta and 13 Jbeta primers. Sequenced by immunoSEQ multiplex PCR; TCRdb stores in-frame clones only, minus some. This table holds approximately 190,000 clones, 80% found once. Regarding the study as a whole: The classifier reportedly diagnosed cytomegalovirus status with high specificity and sensitivity. The authors considered a cluster of highly shared sequence variants likely to be a sequencing artifact. Prior analysis indicated that the majority of TCR beta V segments exhibited productivity approximately 90% or approximately 30% of the time.

As for the donors, each was a healthy bone marrow donor. In regard to this clone: Its antigen is not known.

The clonotype was recovered from a man aged 35 to 55 in good health and CMV-seropositive. The sequenced sample consisted of PBMCs. The gene calls are TRBV6-5 and TRBJ2-3; TRBD1 might be the D (6 bases). CDR3 nucleotides: TGTGCCAGCAGTTACAGGGGGAAAGACACAGATACGCAGTATTTT. It specifies CASSYRGKDTDTQYF.